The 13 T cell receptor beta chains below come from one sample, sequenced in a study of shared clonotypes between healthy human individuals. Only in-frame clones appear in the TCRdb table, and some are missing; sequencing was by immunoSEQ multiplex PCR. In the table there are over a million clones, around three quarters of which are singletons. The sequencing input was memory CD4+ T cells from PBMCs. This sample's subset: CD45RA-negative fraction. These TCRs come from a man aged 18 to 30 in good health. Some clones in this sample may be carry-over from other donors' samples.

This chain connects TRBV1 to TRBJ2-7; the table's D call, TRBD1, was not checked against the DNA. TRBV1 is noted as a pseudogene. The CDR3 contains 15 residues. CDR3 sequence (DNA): TGCACCAGCAGCCAAGAACCCAGTCCCCTCTACGAGCAGTACTTC. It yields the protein CTSSQEPSPLYEQYF.

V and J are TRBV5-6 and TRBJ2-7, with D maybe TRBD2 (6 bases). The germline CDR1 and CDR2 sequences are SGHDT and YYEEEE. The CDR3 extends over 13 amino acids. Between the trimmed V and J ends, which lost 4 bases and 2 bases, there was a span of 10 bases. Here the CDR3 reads CASSRGIAYEQYF. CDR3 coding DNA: TGTGCCAGCAGCCGGGGGATCGCCTACGAGCAGTACTTC.

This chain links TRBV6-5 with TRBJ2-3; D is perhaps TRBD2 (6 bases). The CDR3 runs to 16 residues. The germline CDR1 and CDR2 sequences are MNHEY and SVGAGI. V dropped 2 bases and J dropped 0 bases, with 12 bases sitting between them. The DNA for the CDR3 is TGTGCCAGCAGTTACCTCGGGGGTGCTAGCACAGATACGCAGTATTTT. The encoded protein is CASSYLGGASTDTQYF.

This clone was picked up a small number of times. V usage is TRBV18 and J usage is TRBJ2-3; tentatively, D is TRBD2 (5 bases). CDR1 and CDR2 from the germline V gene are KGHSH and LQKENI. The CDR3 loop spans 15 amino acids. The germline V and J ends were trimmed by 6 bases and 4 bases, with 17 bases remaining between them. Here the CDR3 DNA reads TGTGCCAGCTCTACTTGGGAGAGAATGGCAGATACGCAGTATTTT. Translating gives CASSTWERMADTQYF.

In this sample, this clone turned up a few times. This CDR3 is CASSSGRDAYNEQFF. The CDR3 coding sequence is TGCGCCAGCAGTTCAGGCAGGGACGCGTACAATGAGCAGTTCTTC. The J gene is TRBJ2-1, the V gene TRBV5-1; D tentatively reads TRBD1 or TRBD2 (5 bases each). Germline V lookup: CDR1 SGHRS, CDR2 YFSETQ. The CDR3 is made up of 15 amino acids. V was shortened by 5 bases and J by 4 bases, with 16 bases between the two germline ends. The full variable domain, its missing parts supplied by reference TRBV5-1 and TRBJ2-1, is KAGVTQTPRYLIKTRGQQVTLSCSPISGHRSVSWYQQTPGQGLQFLFEYFSETQRNKGNFPGRFSGRQFSNSRSEMNVSTLELGDSALYLCASSSGRDAYNEQFFGPGTRLTVL.

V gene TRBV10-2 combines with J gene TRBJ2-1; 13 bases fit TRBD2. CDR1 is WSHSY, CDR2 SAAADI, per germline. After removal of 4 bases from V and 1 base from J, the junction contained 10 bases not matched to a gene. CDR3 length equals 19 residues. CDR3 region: CASSAIWTSGSASYNEQFF. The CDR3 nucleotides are TGCGCCAGCAGTGCTATATGGACTAGCGGGAGCGCGTCCTACAATGAGCAGTTCTTC.

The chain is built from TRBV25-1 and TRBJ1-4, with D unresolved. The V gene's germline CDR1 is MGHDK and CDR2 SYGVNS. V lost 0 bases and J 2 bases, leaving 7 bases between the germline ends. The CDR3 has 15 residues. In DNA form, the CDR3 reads TGTGCCAGCAGTGAATACGGTCCGACTAATGAAAAACTGTTTTTT. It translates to CASSEYGPTNEKLFF. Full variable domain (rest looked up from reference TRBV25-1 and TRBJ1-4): EADIYQTPRYLVIGTGKKITLECSQTMGHDKMYWYQQDPGMELHLIHYSYGVNSTEKGDLSSESTVSRIRTEHFPLTLESARPSHTSQYLCASSEYGPTNEKLFFGSGTQLSVL.

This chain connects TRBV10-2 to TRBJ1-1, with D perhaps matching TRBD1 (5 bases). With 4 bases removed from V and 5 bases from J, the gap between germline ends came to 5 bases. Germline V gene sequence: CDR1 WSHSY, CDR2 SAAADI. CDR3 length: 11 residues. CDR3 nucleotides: TGCGCCAGCAGTGGGGGGACTGAAGCTTTCTTT. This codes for CASSGGTEAFF.

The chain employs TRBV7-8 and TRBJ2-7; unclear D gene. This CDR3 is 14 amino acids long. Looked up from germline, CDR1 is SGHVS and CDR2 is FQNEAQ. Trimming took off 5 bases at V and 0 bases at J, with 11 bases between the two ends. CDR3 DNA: TGTGCCAGCAGCCGTGACCGTAACTCCTACGAGCAGTACTTC. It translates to CASSRDRNSYEQYF.

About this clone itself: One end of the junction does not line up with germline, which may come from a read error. The CDR3 is CASSLDPQVYEQYF. CDR3 DNA sequence: TGTGCCAGCAGCTTAGATCCCCAGGTCTACGAACAGTACTTC. V and J are TRBV11-2 and TRBJ2-7; no clear D gene. CDR1 is SGHAT, CDR2 FQNNGV, per germline. The length of the CDR3 is 14 residues.

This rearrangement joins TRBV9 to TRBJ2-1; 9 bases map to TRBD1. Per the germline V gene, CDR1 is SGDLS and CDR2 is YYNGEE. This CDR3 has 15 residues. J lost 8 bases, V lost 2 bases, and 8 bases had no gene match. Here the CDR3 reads CASSVLRTGDDEQFF. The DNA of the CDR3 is TGTGCCAGCAGCGTTCTCCGGACAGGGGACGATGAGCAGTTCTTC.

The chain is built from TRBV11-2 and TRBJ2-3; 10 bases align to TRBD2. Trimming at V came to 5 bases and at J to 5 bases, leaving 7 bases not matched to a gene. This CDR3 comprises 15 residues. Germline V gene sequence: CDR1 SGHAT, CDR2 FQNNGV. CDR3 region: CASSAQTSGLDTQYF. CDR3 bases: TGTGCCAGCAGCGCCCAGACTAGCGGGTTAGATACGCAGTATTTT.

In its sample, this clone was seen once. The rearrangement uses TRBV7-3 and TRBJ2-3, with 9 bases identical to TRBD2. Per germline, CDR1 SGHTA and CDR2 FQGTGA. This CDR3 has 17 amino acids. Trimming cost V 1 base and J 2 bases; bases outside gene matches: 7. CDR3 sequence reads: CASSLMGLAYPTDTQYF. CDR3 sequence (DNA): TGTGCCAGCAGCTTAATGGGACTAGCCTATCCCACAGATACGCAGTATTTT.